Each of the 16 T cell receptor beta chains below was sequenced from the same sample in a study of OX40 agonist ivuxolimab in advanced cancers. TCRdb's copy holds only in-frame clones and misses some; the assay was immunoSEQ multiplex PCR. The table has around 40,000 clones, approximately 84% seen once. Source: CD4+ or CD8+ T cells sorted from blood, taken in a trial of the OX40 agonist ivuxolimab. The receptor source for this set is an adult with an advanced solid tumor such as melanoma, head and neck, liver or kidney cancer.

The genes are TRBV6-5 and TRBJ2-1; no clear D gene. The CDR3 covers 12 residues. Trimming took off 6 bases at V and 5 bases at J, with 8 bases between the two ends. Per the germline V gene, CDR1 is MNHEY and CDR2 is SVGAGI. In DNA, the CDR3 is TGTGCCAGCAGCCCCGCTAACAATGAGCAGTTCTTC. Protein product: CASSPANNEQFF.

The V call is TRBV11-3, the J call TRBJ2-5; 8 positions match TRBD1. Germline CDR1 reads SGHNT; CDR2 reads YENEEA. This CDR3 is built from 15 residues. Trimming at V came to 5 bases and at J to 3 bases, leaving 8 bases not matched to a gene. CDR3 loop: CASSAPDRVEETQYF. The CDR3 DNA reads as TGTGCCAGCAGCGCCCCGGACAGGGTGGAAGAGACCCAGTACTTC.

The chain recombines TRBV18 with TRBJ2-7; 10 nucleotides align to TRBD1. The V gene's germline CDR1 is KGHSH and CDR2 LQKENI. J was trimmed by 5 bases and V by 0 bases; bases with no gene match: 1. The CDR3 loop spans 14 amino acids. DNA for the CDR3: TGTGCCAGCTCACCACCGGGACAGGGGAACGAGCAGTACTTC. Translation: CASSPPGQGNEQYF.

The rearrangement joins TRBV5-4 to TRBJ2-1, with D tentatively TRBD1 or TRBD2 (6 bases each). From germline, CDR1 is SGHNT and CDR2 YYREEE (reference sequence). The CDR3 contains 13 residues. The ends were cut back, 0 bases at V and 12 bases at J, with 13 bases in the middle. The CDR3 DNA reads as TGTGCCAGCAGCTTGGCCACAGGGACTGTGCAGTTCTTC. Translated: CASSLATGTVQFF.

This rearrangement joins TRBV12-5 to TRBJ2-3; unclear D gene. CDR1 and CDR2 (germline): LGHNT, FRNRAP. This CDR3 is 12 amino acids long. Trimming stripped 0 bases from V and 5 bases from J, with 3 bases between. This CDR3 is CASGLVRDTQYF. The CDR3 nucleotides are TGTGCTAGTGGTTTGGTAAGAGATACGCAGTATTTT.

The chain has TRBV7-8 and TRBJ1-2; 7 nucleotides match TRBD1. With V trimmed by 6 bases and J by 4 bases, 8 bases remained unmatched. Germline CDR1 is SGHVS and CDR2 is FQNEAQ. The CDR3 loop spans 14 amino acids. CDR3 in amino acids: CASRSRDSLYGYTF. The CDR3 DNA reads as TGTGCCAGCAGATCTCGGGACAGTCTCTATGGCTACACCTTC. The variable domain in full, completed from reference TRBV7-8 and TRBJ1-2, reads GAGVSQSPRYKVAKRGQDVALRCDPISGHVSLFWYQQALGQGPEFLTYFQNEAQLDKSGLPSDRFFAERPEGSVSTLKIQRTQQEDSAVYLCASRSRDSLYGYTFGSGTRLTVV.

This sequence joins TRBV19 and TRBJ2-1; 10 bases are shared with TRBD1. From germline, CDR1 is LNHDA and CDR2 SQIVND (reference sequence). V was pared by 1 base and J by 6 bases, with 0 bases of the junction left unmatched. There are 14 residues in the CDR3. The CDR3 coding sequence is TGTGCCAGTAGTATAGGGACAGGGGGCAATGAGCAGTTCTTC. It encodes CASSIGTGGNEQFF.

This chain links TRBV6-5 with TRBJ2-7; possibly TRBD1 for D (6 bases). From germline, CDR1 is MNHEY and CDR2 SVGAGI. V was trimmed by 2 bases and J by 3 bases, leaving 8 bases between them. The CDR3 loop spans 13 amino acids. The CDR3 coding sequence is TGTGCCAGCAGTTACGGGACACTCTACGAGCAGTACTTC. It specifies CASSYGTLYEQYF.

The chain joins TRBV14 to TRBJ2-6; D possibly corresponds to TRBD1 (7 bases). V lost 0 bases to trimming and J lost 0 bases, with 12 bases between them. The CDR3 is 18 residues long. Germline loops: CDR1 SGHDN, CDR2 FVKESK. CDR3 sequence reads: CASSQDRGANSGANVLTF. DNA for the CDR3: TGTGCCAGCAGCCAAGACAGGGGGGCTAACTCTGGGGCCAACGTCCTGACTTTC.

This clone was counted a single time. The V gene is TRBV6-5, the J gene TRBJ1-2; TRBD1 agrees at 11 bases. Germline CDR1 and CDR2: MNHEY and SVGAGI. Trimming cost V 5 bases and J 6 bases; bases outside gene matches: 2. This CDR3 contains 13 residues. The CDR3 sequence: CASSRDRGNGYTF. Here the CDR3 DNA reads TGTGCCAGCAGTCGGGACAGGGGGAATGGCTACACCTTC.

This rearrangement joins TRBV28 to TRBJ2-7; D is perhaps TRBD1 (5 bases). The V gene lost 5 bases and the J gene lost 6 bases, with 14 bases spanning the gap. CDR1 is MDHEN, CDR2 SYDVKM, per germline. This CDR3 is 13 amino acids long. The CDR3 protein is CASSAIRAPEQYF. The CDR3, as DNA: TGTGCCAGCAGTGCAATCAGGGCCCCCGAGCAGTACTTC.

V is TRBV7-3 and J is TRBJ2-1; D might be TRBD1 or TRBD2, each matching 5 bases. V shed 2 bases and J shed 2 bases, with 10 bases lying between them. The CDR3 runs to 15 residues. Looked up from germline, CDR1 is SGHTA and CDR2 is FQGTGA. In DNA, the CDR3 is TGTGCCAGCAGCTTATATACGGGGCCCTACAATGAGCAGTTCTTC. This translates into CASSLYTGPYNEQFF.

This clone was counted once. V and J are TRBV10-3 and TRBJ2-3, with TRBD2 identical over 9 bases. This CDR3 spans 16 amino acids. Germline CDR1 ENHRY, CDR2 SYGVKD. The V and J ends lost 10 bases and 5 bases, in that order; junction bases with no gene match: 16. CDR3 bases: TGTGCCACTGGACGGTCCGCGGGGGGGCCGGGAGATACGCAGTATTTT. It yields the protein CATGRSAGGPGDTQYF.

The chain combines TRBV5-6 with TRBJ1-5; no firm D call. Trimming stripped 1 base from V and 7 bases from J, with 9 bases between. CDR3 length equals 13 residues. From germline, CDR1 is SGHDT and CDR2 YYEEEE. CDR3 DNA sequence: TGTGCCAGCAGCTTGATGGGTGAACAGCCCCAGCATTTT. The encoded protein is CASSLMGEQPQHF. Filled out from reference TRBV5-6 and TRBJ1-5, the complete variable domain reads DAGVTQSPTHLIKTRGQQVTLRCSPKSGHDTVSWYQQALGQGPQFIFQYYEEEERQRGNFPDRFSGHQFPNYSSELNVNALLLGDSALYLCASSLMGEQPQHFGDGTRLSIL.

In this sample, this clone is medium-sized. This chain joins TRBV6-1 and TRBJ1-2, with 10 nucleotides matching TRBD1. CDR1 and CDR2 (germline): MNHNS, SASEGT. The ends lost 7 bases at V and 1 base at J; junction bases unmatched: 6. The CDR3 contains 15 residues. The CDR3: CASTIGQGVNYGYTF. CDR3 DNA: TGTGCCAGCACTATAGGACAGGGGGTTAACTATGGCTACACCTTC.

The rearrangement links TRBV7-6 to TRBJ2-3; maybe TRBD2 (5 bases). V lost 1 base to trimming and J lost 4 bases, with 9 bases between them. This CDR3 region has 14 residues. CDR1 is SGHVS, CDR2 FNYEAQ, per germline. CDR3 DNA: TGTGCCAGCAGCTTAGACGTAGCGTCAGATACGCAGTATTTT. This sequence encodes CASSLDVASDTQYF.